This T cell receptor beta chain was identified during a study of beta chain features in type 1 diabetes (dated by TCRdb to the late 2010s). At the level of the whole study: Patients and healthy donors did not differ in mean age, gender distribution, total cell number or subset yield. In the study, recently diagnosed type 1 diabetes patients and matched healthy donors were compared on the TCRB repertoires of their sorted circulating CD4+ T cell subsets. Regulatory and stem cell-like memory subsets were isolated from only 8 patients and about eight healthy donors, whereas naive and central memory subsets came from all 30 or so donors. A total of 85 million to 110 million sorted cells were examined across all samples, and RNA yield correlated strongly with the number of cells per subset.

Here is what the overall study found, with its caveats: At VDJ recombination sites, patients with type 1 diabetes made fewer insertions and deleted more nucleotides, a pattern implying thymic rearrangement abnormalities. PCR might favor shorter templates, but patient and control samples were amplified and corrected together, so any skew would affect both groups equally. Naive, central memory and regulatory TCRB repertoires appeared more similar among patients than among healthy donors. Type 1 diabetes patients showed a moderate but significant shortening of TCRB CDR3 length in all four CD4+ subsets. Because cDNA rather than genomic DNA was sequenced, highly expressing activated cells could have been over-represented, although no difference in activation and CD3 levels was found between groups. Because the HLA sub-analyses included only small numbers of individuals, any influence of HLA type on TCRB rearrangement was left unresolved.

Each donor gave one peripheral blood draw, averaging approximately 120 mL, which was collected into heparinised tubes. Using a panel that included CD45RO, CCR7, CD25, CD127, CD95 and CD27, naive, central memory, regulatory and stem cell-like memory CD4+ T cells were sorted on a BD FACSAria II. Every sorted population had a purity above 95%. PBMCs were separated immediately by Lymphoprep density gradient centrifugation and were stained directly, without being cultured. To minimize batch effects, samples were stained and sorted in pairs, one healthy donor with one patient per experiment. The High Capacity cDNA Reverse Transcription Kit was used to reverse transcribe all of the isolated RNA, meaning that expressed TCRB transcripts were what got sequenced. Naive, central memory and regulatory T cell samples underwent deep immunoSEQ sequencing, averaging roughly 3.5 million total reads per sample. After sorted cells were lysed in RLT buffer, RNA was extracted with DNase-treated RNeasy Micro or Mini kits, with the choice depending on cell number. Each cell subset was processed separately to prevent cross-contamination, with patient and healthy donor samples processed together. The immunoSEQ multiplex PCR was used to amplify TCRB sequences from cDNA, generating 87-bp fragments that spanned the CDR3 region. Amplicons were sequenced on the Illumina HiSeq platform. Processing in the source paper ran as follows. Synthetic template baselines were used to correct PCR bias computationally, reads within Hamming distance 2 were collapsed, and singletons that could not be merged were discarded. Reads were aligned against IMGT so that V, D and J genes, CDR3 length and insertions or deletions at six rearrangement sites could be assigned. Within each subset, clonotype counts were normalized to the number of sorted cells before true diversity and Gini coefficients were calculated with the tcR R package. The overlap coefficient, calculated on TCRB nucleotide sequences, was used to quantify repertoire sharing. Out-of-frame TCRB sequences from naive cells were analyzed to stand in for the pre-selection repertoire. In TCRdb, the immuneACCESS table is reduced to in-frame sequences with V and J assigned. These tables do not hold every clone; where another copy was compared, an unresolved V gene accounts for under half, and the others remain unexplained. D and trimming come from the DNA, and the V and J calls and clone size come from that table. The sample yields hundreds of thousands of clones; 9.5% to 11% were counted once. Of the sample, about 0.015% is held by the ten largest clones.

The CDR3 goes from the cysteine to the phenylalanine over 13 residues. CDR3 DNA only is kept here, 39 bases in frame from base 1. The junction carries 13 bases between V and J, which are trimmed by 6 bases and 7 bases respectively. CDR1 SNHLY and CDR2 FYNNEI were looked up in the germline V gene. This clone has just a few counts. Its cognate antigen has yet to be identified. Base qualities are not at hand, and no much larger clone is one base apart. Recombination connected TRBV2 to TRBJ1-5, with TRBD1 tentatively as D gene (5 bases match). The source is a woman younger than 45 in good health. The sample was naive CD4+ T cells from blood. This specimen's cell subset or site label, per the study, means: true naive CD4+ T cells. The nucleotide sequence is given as TGTGCCAGCAGCCGGGGGGTAGGACAGCCCCAGCATTTT. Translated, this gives CASSRGVGQPQHF.